This TCR beta chain originates from a study of T cells expressing NK-cell markers. Overall study results and limits: In several donors, dominant clonotypes made up about 28.3-65% of CD3+CD56-NKG2C+ cells. Over 5 donors carried dominant NKG2C+ clonotypes that made up roughly 1.0-7.5% of their CD8+ T cells.

TCRdb re-called the 5' RACE reads and catalogs CDR3 proteins one per entry, DNA excluded. Recorded for this sample: around 21,000 distinct CDR3 sequences. Germline V lookup: CDR1 DFQATT, CDR2 SNEGSKA (reference sequence). The CDR3 contains 14 residues. About this clonotype: Its antigen is unknown.

Material: blood T cells: a sorted CD56 or NKG2C T cell subset, CD4+ or CD8+ T cells, or bulk PBMC T cells (not recorded which). The TCR comes from a man between 18 and 69 years old in good health. J is TRBJ1-1 and V is TRBV20-1. CDR3 residues: CSARAMDMGTEAFF.